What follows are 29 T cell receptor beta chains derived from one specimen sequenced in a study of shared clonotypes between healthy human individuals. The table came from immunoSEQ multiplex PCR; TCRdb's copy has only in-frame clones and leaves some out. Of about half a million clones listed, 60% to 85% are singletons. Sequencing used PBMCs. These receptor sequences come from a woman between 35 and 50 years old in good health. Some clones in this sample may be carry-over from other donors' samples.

The CDR3 region has the DNA TGTGCCAGCAGCGGGCTCCTGGGCACAGATACGCAGTATTTT. Its protein product is CASSGLLGTDTQYF. V usage is TRBV5-8 and J usage is TRBJ2-3; no clear D gene. V dropped 4 bases and J dropped 1 base, with 10 bases sitting between them. Germline-derived CDR1 and CDR2 are SGHTS and YDEGEE. CDR3 size: 14 residues.

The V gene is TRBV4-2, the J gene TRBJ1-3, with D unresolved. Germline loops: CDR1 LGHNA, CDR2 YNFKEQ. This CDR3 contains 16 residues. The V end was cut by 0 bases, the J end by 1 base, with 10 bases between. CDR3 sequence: CASSQEQPISGNTIYF. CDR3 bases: TGTGCCAGCAGCCAAGAACAACCCATTTCTGGAAACACCATATATTTT.

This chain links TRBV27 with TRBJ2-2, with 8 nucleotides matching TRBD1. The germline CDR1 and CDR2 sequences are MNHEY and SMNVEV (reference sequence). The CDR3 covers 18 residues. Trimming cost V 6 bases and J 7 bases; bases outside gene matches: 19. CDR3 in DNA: TGTGCCAGCAGGTCCCACCCCGGGACAGGTTTGGGCAGCGGGGAGCTGTTTTTT. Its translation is CASRSHPGTGLGSGELFF.

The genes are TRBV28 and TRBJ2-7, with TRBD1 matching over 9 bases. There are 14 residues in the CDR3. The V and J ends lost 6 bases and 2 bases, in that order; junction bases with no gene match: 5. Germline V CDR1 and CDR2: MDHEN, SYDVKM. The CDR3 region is CASRRQGGAYEQYF. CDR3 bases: TGTGCCAGCAGACGACAGGGGGGTGCCTACGAGCAGTACTTC.

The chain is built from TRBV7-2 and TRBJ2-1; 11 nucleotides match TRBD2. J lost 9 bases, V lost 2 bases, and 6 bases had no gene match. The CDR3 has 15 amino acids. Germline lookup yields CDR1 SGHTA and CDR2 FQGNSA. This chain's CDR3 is CASSLRLAGTVEQFF. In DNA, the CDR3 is TGTGCCAGCAGCTTAAGACTAGCGGGAACCGTTGAGCAGTTCTTC.

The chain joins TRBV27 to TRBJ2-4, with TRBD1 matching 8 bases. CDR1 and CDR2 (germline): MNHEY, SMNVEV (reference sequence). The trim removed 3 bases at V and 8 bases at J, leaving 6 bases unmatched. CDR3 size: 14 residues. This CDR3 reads CASSFGRGRDIQYF. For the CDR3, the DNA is TGTGCCAGCAGTTTCGGCAGGGGGCGAGACATTCAGTACTTC.

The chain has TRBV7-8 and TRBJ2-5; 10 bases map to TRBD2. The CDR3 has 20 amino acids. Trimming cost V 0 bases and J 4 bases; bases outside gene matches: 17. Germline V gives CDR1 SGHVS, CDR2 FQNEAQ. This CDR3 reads CASSLAYLGLAGVVGETQYF. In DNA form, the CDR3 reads TGTGCCAGCAGCTTAGCGTATCTGGGCCTAGCGGGAGTTGTGGGAGAGACCCAGTACTTC.

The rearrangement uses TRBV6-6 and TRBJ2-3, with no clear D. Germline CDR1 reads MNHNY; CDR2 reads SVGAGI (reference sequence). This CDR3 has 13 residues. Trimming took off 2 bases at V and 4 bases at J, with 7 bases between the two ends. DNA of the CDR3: TGTGCCAGCAGTTACGCGACTTCAGATACGCAGTATTTT. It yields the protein CASSYATSDTQYF.

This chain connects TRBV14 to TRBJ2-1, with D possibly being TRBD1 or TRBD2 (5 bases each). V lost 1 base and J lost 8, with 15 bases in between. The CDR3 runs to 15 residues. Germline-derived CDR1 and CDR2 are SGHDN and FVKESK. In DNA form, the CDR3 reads TGTGCCAGCAGCCAAGGAGGGTCAGGCAGGGATGAGCAGTTCTTC. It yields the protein CASSQGGSGRDEQFF. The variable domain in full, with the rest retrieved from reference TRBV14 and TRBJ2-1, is EAGVTQFPSHSVIEKGQTVTLRCDPISGHDNLYWYRRVMGKEIKFLLHFVKESKQDESGMPNNRFLAERTGGTYSTLKVQPAELEDSGVYFCASSQGGSGRDEQFFGPGTRLTVL.

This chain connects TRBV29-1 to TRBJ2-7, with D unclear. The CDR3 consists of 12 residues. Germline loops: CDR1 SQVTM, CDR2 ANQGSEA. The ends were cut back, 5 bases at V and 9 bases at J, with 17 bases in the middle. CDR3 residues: CSVQDAYERQYF. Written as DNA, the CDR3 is TGCAGCGTTCAGGACGCCTACGAGCGGCAGTACTTC.

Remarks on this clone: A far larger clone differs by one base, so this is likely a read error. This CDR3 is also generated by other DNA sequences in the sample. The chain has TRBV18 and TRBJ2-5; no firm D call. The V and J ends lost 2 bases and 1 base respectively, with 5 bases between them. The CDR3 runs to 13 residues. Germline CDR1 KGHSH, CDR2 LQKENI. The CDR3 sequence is CASSPSPQETQYF. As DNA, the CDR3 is TGTGCCAGCTCACCATCCCCCCAAGAGACCCAGTACTTC. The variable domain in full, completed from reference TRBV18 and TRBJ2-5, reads NAGVMQNPRHLVRRRGQEARLRCSPMKGHSHVYWYRQLPEEGLKFMVYLQKENIIDESGMPKERFSAEFPKEGPSILRIQQVVRGDSAAYFCASSPSPQETQYFGPGTRLLVL.

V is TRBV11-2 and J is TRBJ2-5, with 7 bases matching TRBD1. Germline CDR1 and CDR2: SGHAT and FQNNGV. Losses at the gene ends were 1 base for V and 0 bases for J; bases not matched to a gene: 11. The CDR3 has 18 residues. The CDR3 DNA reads TGTGCCAGCAGCTTAGTTCCCTGGACAGGTGTCCACCAAGAGACCCAGTACTTC. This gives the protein CASSLVPWTGVHQETQYF.

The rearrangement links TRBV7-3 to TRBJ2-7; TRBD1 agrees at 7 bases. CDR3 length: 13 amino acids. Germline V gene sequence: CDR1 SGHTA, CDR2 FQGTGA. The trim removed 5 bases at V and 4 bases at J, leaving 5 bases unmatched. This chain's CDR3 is CASSLGTEYEQYF. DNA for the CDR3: TGTGCCAGCAGCCTAGGGACAGAATACGAGCAGTACTTC.

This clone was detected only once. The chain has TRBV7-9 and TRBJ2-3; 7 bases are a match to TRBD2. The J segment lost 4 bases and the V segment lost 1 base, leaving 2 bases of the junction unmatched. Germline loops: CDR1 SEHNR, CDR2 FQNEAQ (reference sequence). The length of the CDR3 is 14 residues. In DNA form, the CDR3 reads TGTGCCAGCAGCTTAGTCGGGAGGCCAGATACGCAGTATTTT. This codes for CASSLVGRPDTQYF. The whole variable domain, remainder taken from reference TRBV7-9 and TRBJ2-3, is DTGVSQNPRHKITKRGQNVTFRCDPISEHNRLYWYRQTLGQGPEFLTYFQNEAQLEKSRLLSDRFSAERPKGSFSTLEIQRTEQGDSAMYLCASSLVGRPDTQYFGPGTRLTVL.

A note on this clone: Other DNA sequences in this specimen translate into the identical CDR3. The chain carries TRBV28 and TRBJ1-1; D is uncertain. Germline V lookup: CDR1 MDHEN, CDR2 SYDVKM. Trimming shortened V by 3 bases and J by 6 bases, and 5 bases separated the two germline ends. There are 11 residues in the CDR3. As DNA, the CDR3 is TGTGCCAGCAGTTTTCGGTCTGAAGCTTTCTTT. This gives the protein CASSFRSEAFF. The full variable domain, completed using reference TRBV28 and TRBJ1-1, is DVKVTQSSRYLVKRTGEKVFLECVQDMDHENMFWYRQDPGLGLRLIYFSYDVKMKEKGDIPEGYSVSREKKERFSLILESASTNQTSMYLCASSFRSEAFFGQGTRLTVV.

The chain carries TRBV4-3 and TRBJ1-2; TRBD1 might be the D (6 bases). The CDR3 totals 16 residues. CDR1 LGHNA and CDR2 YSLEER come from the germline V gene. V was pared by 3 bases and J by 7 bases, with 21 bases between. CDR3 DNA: TGCGCCAGCAGCCAGATACAGGAAGGGGGAGCGGCTGGCTACACCTTC. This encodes CASSQIQEGGAAGYTF.

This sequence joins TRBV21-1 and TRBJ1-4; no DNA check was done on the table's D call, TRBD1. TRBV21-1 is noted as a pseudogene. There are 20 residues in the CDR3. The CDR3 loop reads CASSKEGVEAIGVEAKKLFF. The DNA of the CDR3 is TGTGCCAGCAGCAAAGAGGGGGTTGAGGCAATCGGAGTGGAAGCGAAAAAACTGTTTTTT.

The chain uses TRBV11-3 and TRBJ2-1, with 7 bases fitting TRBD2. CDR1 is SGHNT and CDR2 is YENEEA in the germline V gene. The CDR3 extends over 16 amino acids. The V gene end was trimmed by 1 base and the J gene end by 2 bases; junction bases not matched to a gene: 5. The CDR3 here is CASSLVPAGPYNEQFF. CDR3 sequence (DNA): TGTGCCAGCAGCTTAGTCCCAGCGGGGCCCTACAATGAGCAGTTCTTC.

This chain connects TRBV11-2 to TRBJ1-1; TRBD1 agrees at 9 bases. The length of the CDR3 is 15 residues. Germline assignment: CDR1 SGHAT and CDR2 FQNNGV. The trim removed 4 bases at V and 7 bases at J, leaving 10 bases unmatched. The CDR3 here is CASSSTPQGANEAFF. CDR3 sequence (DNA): TGTGCCAGCAGCTCAACGCCACAGGGGGCGAATGAAGCTTTCTTT. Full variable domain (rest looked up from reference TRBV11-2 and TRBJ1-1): EAGVAQSPRYKIIEKRQSVAFWCNPISGHATLYWYQQILGQGPKLLIQFQNNGVVDDSQLPKDRFSAERLKGVDSTLKIQPAKLEDSAVYLCASSSTPQGANEAFFGQGTRLTVV.

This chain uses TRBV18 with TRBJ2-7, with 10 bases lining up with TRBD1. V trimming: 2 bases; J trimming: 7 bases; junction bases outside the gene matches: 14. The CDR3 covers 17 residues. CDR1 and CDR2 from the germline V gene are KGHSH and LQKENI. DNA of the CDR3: TGTGCCAGCTCACCAGTCTCCGGGACAGGGGTTTCTGCGGAGCAGTACTTC. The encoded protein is CASSPVSGTGVSAEQYF.

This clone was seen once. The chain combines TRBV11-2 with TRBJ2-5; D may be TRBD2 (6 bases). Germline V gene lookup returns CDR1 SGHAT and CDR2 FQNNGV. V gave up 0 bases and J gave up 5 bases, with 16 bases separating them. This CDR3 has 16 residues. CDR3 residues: CASSLDWGGSWETQYF. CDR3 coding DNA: TGTGCCAGCAGCTTAGATTGGGGAGGTTCGTGGGAGACCCAGTACTTC. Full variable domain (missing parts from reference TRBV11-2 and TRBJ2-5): EAGVAQSPRYKIIEKRQSVAFWCNPISGHATLYWYQQILGQGPKLLIQFQNNGVVDDSQLPKDRFSAERLKGVDSTLKIQPAKLEDSAVYLCASSLDWGGSWETQYFGPGTRLLVL.

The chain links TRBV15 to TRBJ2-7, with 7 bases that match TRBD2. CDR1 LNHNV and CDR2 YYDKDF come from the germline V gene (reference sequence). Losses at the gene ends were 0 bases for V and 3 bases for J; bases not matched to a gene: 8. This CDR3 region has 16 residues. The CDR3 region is CATSRDKAASGYEQYF. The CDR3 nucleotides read TGTGCCACCAGCAGAGATAAAGCGGCTAGCGGCTACGAGCAGTACTTC.

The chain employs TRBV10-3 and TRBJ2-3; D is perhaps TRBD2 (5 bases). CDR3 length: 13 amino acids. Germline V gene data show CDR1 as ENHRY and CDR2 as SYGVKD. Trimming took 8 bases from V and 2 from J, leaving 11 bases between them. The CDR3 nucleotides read TGTGCCATCGCGGCGGGCTTCACAGATACGCAGTATTTT. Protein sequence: CAIAAGFTDTQYF.

CDR3 in DNA: TGTGCCAGCAGCCCTGTGGGCAGGGTGCAAGAGACCCAGTACTTC. Translation gives CASSPVGRVQETQYF. The chain uses TRBV28 and TRBJ2-5; D may be TRBD1 (5 bases). Trimming cost V 6 bases and J 2 bases, with 16 bases left between them. CDR3 size: 15 residues. Looked up from germline, CDR1 is MDHEN and CDR2 is SYDVKM.

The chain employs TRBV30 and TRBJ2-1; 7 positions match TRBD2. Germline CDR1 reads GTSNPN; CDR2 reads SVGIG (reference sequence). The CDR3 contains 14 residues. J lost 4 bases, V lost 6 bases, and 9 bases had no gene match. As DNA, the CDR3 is TGTGCCTGCGGCCGGGATAGCGGGTACAATGAGCAGTTCTTC. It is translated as CACGRDSGYNEQFF.

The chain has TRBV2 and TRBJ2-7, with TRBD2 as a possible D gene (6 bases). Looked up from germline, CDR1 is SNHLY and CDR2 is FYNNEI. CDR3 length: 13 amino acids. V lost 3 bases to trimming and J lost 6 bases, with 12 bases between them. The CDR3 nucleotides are TGTGCCAGCAGTGATGGAGGGCCTGGCGAGCAGTACTTC. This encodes CASSDGGPGEQYF.

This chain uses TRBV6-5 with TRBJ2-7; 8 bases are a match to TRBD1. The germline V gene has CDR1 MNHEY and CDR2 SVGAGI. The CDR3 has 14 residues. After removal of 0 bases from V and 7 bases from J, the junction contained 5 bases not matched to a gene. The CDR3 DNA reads TGTGCCAGCAGTTACTCGACAGGGGTGGGGGAGCAGTACTTC. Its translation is CASSYSTGVGEQYF.

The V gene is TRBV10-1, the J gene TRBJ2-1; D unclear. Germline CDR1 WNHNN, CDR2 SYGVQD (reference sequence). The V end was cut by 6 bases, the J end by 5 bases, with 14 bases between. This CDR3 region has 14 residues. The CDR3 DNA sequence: TGCGCCAGCAGCGCTCTTGTGGGCGACAATGAGCAGTTCTTC. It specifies CASSALVGDNEQFF.

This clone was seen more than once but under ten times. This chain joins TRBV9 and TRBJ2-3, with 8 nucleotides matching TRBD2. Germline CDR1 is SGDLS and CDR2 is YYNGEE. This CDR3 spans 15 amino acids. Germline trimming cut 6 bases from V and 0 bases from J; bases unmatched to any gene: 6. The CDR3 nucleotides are TGTGCCAGCAAATTAACGGGAGGGAGCACAGATACGCAGTATTTT. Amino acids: CASKLTGGSTDTQYF.